The source of this TCR beta chain is a study of beta chain features in type 1 diabetes. The study, taken as a whole, reports: Comparison showed that naive, central memory and Treg TCRB repertoires appeared more similar among patients than among healthy donors. Cells expressing TCR highly could be over-represented by cDNA sequencing. Insertions at VDJ junctions were less frequent in type 1 diabetes patients. These patients also deleted more nucleotides at the same junctions.

CDR1 is MGHRA, CDR2 YSYEKL, per germline. V was shortened by 7 bases and J by 5 bases, with 17 bases between the two germline ends. This CDR3 is built from 14 residues. About this clone itself: Its target is unknown.

cDNA synthesis used the whole RNA isolate, giving expressed TCRB sequences. Libraries were prepared by immunoSEQ multiplex PCR; TCRdb keeps only in-frame clonotypes and omits some of them. Of some 230,000 clones listed, about 10% are singletons. The sequenced sample consisted of naive CD4+ T cells from blood. The gene calls are TRBV4-1 and TRBJ1-1, with D possibly being TRBD1 (6 bases). The TCR was taken from a woman younger than 30 in good health. This chain's CDR3 is CASTPPGAGTEAFF. CDR3 coding DNA: TGCGCCAGCACCCCACCAGGGGCTGGTACTGAAGCTTTCTTT.